This TCR beta chain was documented in a study of CD4 T cells in relation to SARS-CoV-2 and coronaviruses. This clone was picked up a small number of times. Its antigen remains unidentified. Before the COVID-19 pandemic, during about 2011-2018, CD4+ T cells were taken from unexposed donors. CD4+ T cells were isolated from the cells after around 11 days of culture. The CDR3 spans 13 residues. Germline V CDR1 and CDR2: SGHTA, FQGTGA. With 6 bases removed from V and 4 bases from J, the gap between germline ends came to 13 bases. Only in-frame clones appear in the TCRdb table, and some are missing; sequencing was by immunoSEQ multiplex PCR. The repertoire consists of about 19,000 clones, with around 80% occurring once and the leading ten covering around a quarter.

What was sequenced was CD4+ T cells from PBMCs, cultured in vitro. The V call is TRBV7-3, the J call TRBJ2-7; the D gene is possibly TRBD1 (6 bases). The receptor comes from a human donor in good health. CDR3 amino acids: CASSEGRGYEQYF. The CDR3 DNA sequence: TGTGCCAGCAGTGAGGGAAGGGGGTACGAGCAGTACTTC. Variable domain in full (rest from reference TRBV7-3 and TRBJ2-7): GAGVSQTPSNKVTEKGKYVELRCDPISGHTALYWYRQSLGQGPEFLIYFQGTGAADDSGLPNDRFFAVRPEGSVSTLKIQRTERGDSAVYLCASSEGRGYEQYFGPGTRLTVT.